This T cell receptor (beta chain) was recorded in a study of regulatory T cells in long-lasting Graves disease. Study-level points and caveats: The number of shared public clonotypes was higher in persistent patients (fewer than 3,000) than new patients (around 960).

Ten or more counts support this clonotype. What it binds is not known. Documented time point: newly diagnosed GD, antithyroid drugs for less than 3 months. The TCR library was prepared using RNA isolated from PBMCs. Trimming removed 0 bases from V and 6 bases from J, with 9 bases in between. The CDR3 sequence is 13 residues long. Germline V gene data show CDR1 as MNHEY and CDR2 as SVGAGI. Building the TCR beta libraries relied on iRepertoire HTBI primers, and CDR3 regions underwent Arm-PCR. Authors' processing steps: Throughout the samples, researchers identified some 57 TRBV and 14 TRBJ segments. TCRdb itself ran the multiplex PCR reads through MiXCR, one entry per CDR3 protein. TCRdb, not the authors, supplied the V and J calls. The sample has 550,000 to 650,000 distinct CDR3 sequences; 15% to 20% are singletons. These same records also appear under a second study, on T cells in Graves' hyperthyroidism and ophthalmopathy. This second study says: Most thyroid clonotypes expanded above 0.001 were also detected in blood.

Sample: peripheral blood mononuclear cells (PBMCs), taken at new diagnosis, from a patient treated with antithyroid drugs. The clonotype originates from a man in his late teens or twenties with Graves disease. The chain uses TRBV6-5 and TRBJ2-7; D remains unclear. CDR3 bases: TGTGCCAGCAGTTACTCGTATGCGGCCGAGCAGTACTTC. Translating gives CASSYSYAAEQYF.